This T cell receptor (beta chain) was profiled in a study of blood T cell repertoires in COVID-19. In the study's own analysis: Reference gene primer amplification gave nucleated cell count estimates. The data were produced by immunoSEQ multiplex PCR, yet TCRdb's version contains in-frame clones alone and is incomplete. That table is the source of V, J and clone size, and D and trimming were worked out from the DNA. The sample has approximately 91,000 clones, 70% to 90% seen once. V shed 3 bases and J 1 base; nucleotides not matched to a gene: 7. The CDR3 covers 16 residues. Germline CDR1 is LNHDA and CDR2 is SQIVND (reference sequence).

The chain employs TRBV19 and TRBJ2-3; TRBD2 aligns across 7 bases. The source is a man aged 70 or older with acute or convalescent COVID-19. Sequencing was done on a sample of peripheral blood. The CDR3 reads CASSMGGALGTDTQYF. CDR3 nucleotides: TGTGCCAGTAGTATGGGAGGGGCACTTGGCACAGATACGCAGTATTTT. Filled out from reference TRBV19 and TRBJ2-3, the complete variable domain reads DGGITQSPKYLFRKEGQNVTLSCEQNLNHDAMYWYRQDPGQGLRLIYYSQIVNDFQKGDIAEGYSVSREKKESFPLTVTSAQKNPTAFYLCASSMGGALGTDTQYFGPGTRLTVL.